This passage covers 23 T cell receptor beta chains from one sample sequenced in a study of tumor-infiltrating lymphocytes in primary liver carcinoma. Co-extracted RNA and DNA came from approximately 20-30 mg of unsorted bulk tissue. The input was 500 ng total RNA; TCR beta cDNA was made from it with a constant-region primer. Generation of the TCR beta libraries relied on three nested multiplex PCR rounds using slightly modified ARM-PCR. Running 9 to 11 cycles apiece, the first two PCR rounds relied on TRBV1-TRBV30 forward primers together with a C-beta reverse primer. TCRdb passed the multiplex PCR reads through MiXCR, listing each CDR3 protein once. In the table there are about 74,000 distinct CDR3 sequences, 60% to 80% of which are singletons. The source material was liver tumor tissue from sampling region 4. The subset was: tumor region T4, right-lateral pole. The receptors were sampled from a man in his forties with primary liver carcinoma and hepatitis B virus infection.

About this clonotype: The conserved phenylalanine or tryptophan is not found at the CDR3 terminus, so this likely reflects a read error. The V and J genes are TRBV4-1 and TRBJ2-1, with 14 bases aligning to TRBD2. The CDR3 spans 16 residues. Germline V gene data show CDR1 as MGHRA and CDR2 as YSYEKL. For the CDR3, the DNA is TGTGCCAGCAGCCTAAGGGGACTAGCGGGGGCCAATGAGCAGTTCTTA. Its translation is CASSLRGLAGANEQFL.

Of note for this clonotype: A junction end diverges from the germline sequence, so it may reflect a read error. This chain uses TRBV11-2 with TRBJ2-1, with 8 nucleotides matching TRBD1. Germline lookup yields CDR1 SGHAT and CDR2 FQNNGV. The CDR3 is 15 amino acids. The CDR3 loop is CASSSGRGPYNVQFF. For the CDR3, the DNA is TGTGCCAGCAGCTCTGGCAGGGGGCCCTACAATGTGCAGTTCTTC.

Of note for this clonotype: Its ends do not fully match the called genes, so a read error is possible. The CDR3, as DNA: TGTGTCAGCAGCTTGACTAGCGGTGACAGTGAGCAGTTCTTC. Encoded protein: CVSSLTSGDSEQFF. The chain combines TRBV5-5 with TRBJ2-1; 9 bases fit TRBD2. The CDR3 contains 14 residues. Per germline, CDR1 SGHKS and CDR2 YYEKEE (reference sequence).

Notes on this clonotype: A much larger clone is a single base away; this may be a read error. The CDR3 DNA is TGTGCCAGCAGCCCCCGGGGGGGCAAGGGGAATGAGCAGTTCTTC. Translation: CASSPRGGKGNEQFF. The rearrangement links TRBV7-3 to TRBJ2-1; 8 nucleotides agree with TRBD2. The V gene end was trimmed by 5 bases and the J gene end by 7 bases; junction bases not matched to a gene: 10. CDR1 is SGHTA, CDR2 FQGTGA, per germline. The CDR3 runs to 15 residues.

The CDR3 sequence is CASTGGYREQFF. The DNA of the CDR3 is TGCGCCAGCACAGGAGGCTACAGGGAGCAGTTCTTC. This chain joins TRBV10-2 and TRBJ2-1; D is possibly TRBD1 or TRBD2 (5 bases each). Trimming took 7 bases from V and 10 from J, leaving 14 bases between them. Germline lookup yields CDR1 WSHSY and CDR2 SAAADI. The CDR3 is 12 residues long.

In regard to this clonotype: No conserved phenylalanine or tryptophan ends this CDR3, so it is likely a read error. The rearrangement joins TRBV11-2 to TRBJ2-7, with 13 bases lining up with TRBD2. The germline CDR1 and CDR2 sequences are SGHAT and FQNNGV. There are 19 residues in the CDR3. The CDR3 DNA sequence: TGTACCAGCAGCTTAATTACTAGCGGGAGGGCCGACCCTCCCCACGAGCAGTACCTT. Residues: CTSSLITSGRADPPHEQYL.

Turning to this clonotype: It is likely a read error, because the conserved phenylalanine at the end of the CDR3 is missing. CDR3 sequence: CASSLWTEMKAGANVLTL. The DNA for the CDR3 is TGTGCCAGCAGTCTTTGGACAGAGATGAAAGCTGGGGCCAACGTCCTGACTCTT. This chain joins TRBV6-5 and TRBJ2-6, with TRBD1 as a possible D gene (6 bases). Germline CDR1 reads MNHEY; CDR2 reads SVGAGI. V was clipped by 5 bases and J by 2 bases, with 19 bases between them. The CDR3 is made up of 18 amino acids.

Notes on this clonotype: A much larger clone lies a single base off, so this may be a read error. The CDR3 here is CASTDRGPYKQYF. The CDR3 region has the DNA TGTGCCAGCACCGACAGGGGGCCCTACAAGCAGTACTTC. The chain recombines TRBV28 with TRBJ2-7; 10 bases align to TRBD1. The CDR3 runs to 13 residues. Germline V CDR1 and CDR2: MDHEN, SYDVKM.

To note about this clonotype: At one end, the junction sequence differs from germline, possibly due to a read error. The chain uses TRBV4-2 and TRBJ2-5, with a weak D call TRBD2 (6 bases). In germline, CDR1 is LGHNA, CDR2 YNFKEQ. This CDR3 spans 14 amino acids. CDR3 sequence: CASNHGSGIETRYF. The CDR3 region has the DNA TGTGCCAGCAACCATGGTAGCGGCATAGAGACCCGGTACTTC.

This chain links TRBV30 with TRBJ2-5, with D perhaps matching TRBD1 or TRBD2 (5 bases each). CDR3 length: 15 residues. Germline V gene lookup returns CDR1 GTSNPN and CDR2 SVGIG (reference sequence). The V end was cut by 6 bases, the J end by 5 bases, with 22 bases between. The CDR3 bases are TGTGCCTGCCCAGCCTTGGGGGAACCTCGGGAGACCCAGTACTTC. Translating gives CACPALGEPRETQYF.

A single count supports this clonotype. One junction end does not reproduce the germline sequence, and a read error may be involved. The chain has TRBV4-1 and TRBJ1-2; D gene ambiguous. This CDR3 has 16 residues. CDR1 and CDR2 (germline): MGHRA, YSYEKL. The CDR3 DNA sequence: TGCGCAAGCAGCTTCCAGAGGAGAGGGACTAACTATGGCTACACCTTC. It translates to CASSFQRRGTNYGYTF.

Comments on this clonotype: Lacking the conserved final phenylalanine or tryptophan, this CDR3 likely reflects a read error. The chain combines TRBV5-4 with TRBJ2-3, with D possibly being TRBD1 or TRBD2 (5 bases each). The V end was cut by 5 bases, the J end by 1 base, with 20 bases between. This CDR3 spans 17 amino acids. Germline assignment: CDR1 SGHNT and CDR2 YYREEE (reference sequence). CDR3 amino acids: CASSMVTGTSGTDTQYL. CDR3 nucleotide sequence: TGTGCCAGCAGTATGGTAACTGGGACCAGCGGCACAGATACGCAGTATTTA.

At least ten counts were recorded for this clonotype. The chain joins TRBV12-3 or TRBV12-4 to TRBJ2-3; D not certain. V lost 1 base to trimming and J lost 2 bases, with 4 bases between them. This CDR3 comprises 13 residues. CDR3 region: CASSLGITDTQYF. The CDR3 DNA follows: TGTGCCAGCAGTTTAGGTATCACAGATACGCAGTATTTT.

This clonotype was seen more than once but under ten times. A clone one base away is much larger, so this may be a read error. J is TRBJ2-5 and V is TRBV6-1; tentatively, D is TRBD2 (6 bases). This CDR3 is built from 12 residues. Germline assignment: CDR1 MNHNS and CDR2 SASEGT. This chain's CDR3 is CASSGVQETRYF. The DNA for the CDR3 is TGTGCCAGCTCGGGGGTCCAAGAGACCCGGTACTTC.

This clonotype has a count of ten or more. This may arise from a read error, as a much more abundant clone is one base away. The V and J genes are TRBV12-3 or TRBV12-4 and TRBJ2-1; a weak D match, TRBD2 (6 bases). The CDR3 has 14 residues. CDR3 region: CASSPRLDVDEQLF. The CDR3 region has the DNA TGTGCCAGCAGCCCAAGACTAGATGTCGATGAGCAGCTCTTC.

Note on this clonotype: A junction end diverges from the germline sequence, so it may reflect a read error. The rearrangement joins TRBV30 to TRBJ2-3; D gene uncertain. The CDR3 spans 14 residues. The germline V gene has CDR1 GTSNPN and CDR2 SVGIG (reference sequence). CDR3 coding DNA: TGTGCCTTGAGTGTACGTCTTCTCGGTGGTACGCAGTATTTT. It specifies CALSVRLLGGTQYF.

With regard to this clonotype: The junction shows a germline mismatch at one end, possibly a read error. V gene TRBV11-2 combines with J gene TRBJ2-3; D is unclear. The CDR3 is made up of 14 amino acids. Germline loops: CDR1 SGHAT, CDR2 FQNNGV. Here the CDR3 reads CASSPGSQSYTQYF. The CDR3 DNA is TGTGCCAGCAGCCCGGGCTCCCAGTCATATACACAGTATTTT.

On this clonotype itself: The junction shows a germline mismatch at one end, possibly a read error. This sequence joins TRBV7-3 and TRBJ1-1; D may be TRBD1 (6 bases). This CDR3 comprises 14 residues. Germline V gives CDR1 SGHTA, CDR2 FQGTGA. CDR3 region: CASSFCGGETEALF. CDR3 sequence (DNA): TGTGCCAGCAGCTTTTGCGGGGGCGAAACTGAAGCTCTCTTT.

This CDR3 reads CSVAGTWVSNEQFF. CDR3 coding DNA: TGCAGCGTTGCTGGGACATGGGTGTCCAATGAGCAGTTCTTC. The chain couples TRBV29-1 to TRBJ2-1; perhaps TRBD1 as D (6 bases). V was clipped by 4 bases and J by 6 bases, with 16 bases between them. This CDR3 is 14 amino acids long. Germline CDR1 reads SQVTM; CDR2 reads ANQGSEA.

Of note for this clonotype: The germline gene is not matched at one end of the junction; a read error may be the cause. The rearrangement uses TRBV11-2 and TRBJ2-5; a weak D match, TRBD2 (5 bases). The germline gives CDR1 SGHAT, CDR2 FQNNGV. The CDR3 spans 17 residues. CDR3 nucleotide sequence: TGTGCCGGCAGCCTAGTCAGTGGGAGCAGTCGGCAAGAGACCCAGTACTTC. It yields the protein CAGSLVSGSSRQETQYF.

This clonotype was seen more than once but under ten times. An end of the junction differs from the germline gene, which may be a read error. CDR3: CASSPLGGTGAFF. DNA for the CDR3: TGCGCCAGCAGCCCACTGGGGGGCACTGGAGCTTTCTTT. The chain combines TRBV5-1 with TRBJ1-1, with TRBD1 as a possible D gene (6 bases). The V gene's germline CDR1 is SGHRS and CDR2 YFSETQ. This CDR3 has 13 residues.

As for this clonotype: One end of the junction does not line up with germline, which may come from a read error. The CDR3 nucleotides are TGTGCCAACAGTACCGAGGAGACCCAGTACTTC. Translation: CANSTEETQYF. The rearrangement joins TRBV6-6 to TRBJ2-5; D not resolved. In germline, CDR1 is MNHNY, CDR2 SVGAGI (reference sequence). The CDR3 runs 11 residues.

Points on this clonotype: Germline and junction disagree at one end, which may indicate a read error. In DNA form, the CDR3 reads TGTGCCAGCAGCTTATACGTGGCAGATATGCAGTATTTT. Translating it yields CASSLYVADMQYF. The V call is TRBV11-2, the J call TRBJ2-3, with D hard to call. The CDR3 length is 13 residues. The germline gives CDR1 SGHAT, CDR2 FQNNGV.